A single sample gave rise to the 2 T cell receptor beta chains below, sequenced in a study of blood T cell repertoires in COVID-19. Data came from immunoSEQ multiplex PCR; TCRdb stores just in-frame clones and leaves some out. This table has 250,000 to 300,000 clones, roughly 87% appearing once. The sequenced sample consisted of peripheral blood. These receptors came from a woman aged 45-59 years who had recovered from COVID-19.

This chain joins TRBV12-5 and TRBJ2-7, with 8 bases that match TRBD1. J gave up 1 base and V 1 base, and 9 bases lay outside the gene matches. Germline V gene lookup returns CDR1 LGHNT and CDR2 FRNRAP. The CDR3 is 17 residues long. The CDR3 here is CASGLALGQGPSYEQYF. Written as DNA, the CDR3 is TGTGCTAGTGGTTTGGCTTTAGGACAGGGACCTTCCTACGAGCAGTACTTC.

This clone was recorded only once. The genes are TRBV19 and TRBJ2-2, with 13 bases identical to TRBD2. V gave up 7 bases and J gave up 7 bases; unmatched junction bases: 9. CDR1 and CDR2 from the germline V gene are LNHDA and SQIVND (reference sequence). The CDR3 has 16 residues. The CDR3: CASTPLAGGPSGELFF. Here the CDR3 DNA reads TGTGCCAGTACCCCACTAGCGGGAGGGCCGAGCGGGGAGCTGTTTTTT.